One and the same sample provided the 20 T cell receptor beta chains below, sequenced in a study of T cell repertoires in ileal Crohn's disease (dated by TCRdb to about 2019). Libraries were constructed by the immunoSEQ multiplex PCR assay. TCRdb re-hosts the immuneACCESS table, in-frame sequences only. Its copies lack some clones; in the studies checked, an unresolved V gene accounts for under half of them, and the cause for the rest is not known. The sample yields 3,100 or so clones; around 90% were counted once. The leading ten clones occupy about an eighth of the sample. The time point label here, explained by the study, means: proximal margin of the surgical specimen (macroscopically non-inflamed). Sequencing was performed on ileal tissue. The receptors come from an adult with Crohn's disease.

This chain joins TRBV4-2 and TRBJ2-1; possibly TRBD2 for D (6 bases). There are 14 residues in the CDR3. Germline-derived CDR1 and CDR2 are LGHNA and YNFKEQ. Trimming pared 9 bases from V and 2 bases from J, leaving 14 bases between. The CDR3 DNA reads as TGTGCCAGTAGCACGGGAGAACCCTACAATGAGCAGTTCTTC. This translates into CASSTGEPYNEQFF.

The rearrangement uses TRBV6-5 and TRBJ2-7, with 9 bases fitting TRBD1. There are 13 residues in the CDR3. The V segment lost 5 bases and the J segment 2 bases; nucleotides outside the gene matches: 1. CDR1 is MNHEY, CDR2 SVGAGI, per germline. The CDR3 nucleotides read TGTGCCAGCAGTCGGGACAGGGCCTACGAGCAGTACTTC. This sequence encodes CASSRDRAYEQYF.

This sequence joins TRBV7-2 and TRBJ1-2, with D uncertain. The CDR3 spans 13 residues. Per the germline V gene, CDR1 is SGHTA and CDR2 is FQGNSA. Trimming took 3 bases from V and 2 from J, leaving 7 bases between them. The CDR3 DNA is TGTGCCAGCAGCTTGGACGGGAACTATGGCTACACCTTC. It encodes CASSLDGNYGYTF. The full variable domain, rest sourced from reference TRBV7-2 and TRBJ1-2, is GAGVSQSPSNKVTEKGKDVELRCDPISGHTALYWYRQSLGQGLEFLIYFQGNSAPDKSGLPSDRFSAERTGGSVSTLTIQRTQQEDSAVYLCASSLDGNYGYTFGSGTRLTVV.

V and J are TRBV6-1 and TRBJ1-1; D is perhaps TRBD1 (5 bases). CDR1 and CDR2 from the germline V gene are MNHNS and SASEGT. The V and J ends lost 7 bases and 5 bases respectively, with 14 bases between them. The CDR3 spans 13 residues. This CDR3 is CASTEWGRTEAFF. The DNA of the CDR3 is TGTGCCAGCACCGAGTGGGGACGGACTGAAGCTTTCTTT.

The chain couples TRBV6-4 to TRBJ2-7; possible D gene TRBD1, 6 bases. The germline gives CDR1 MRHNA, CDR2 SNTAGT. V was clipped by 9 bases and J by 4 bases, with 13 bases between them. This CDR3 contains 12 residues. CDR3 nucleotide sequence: TGTGCCAGTCCACCACAGGGTTACGAGCAGTACTTC. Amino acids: CASPPQGYEQYF.

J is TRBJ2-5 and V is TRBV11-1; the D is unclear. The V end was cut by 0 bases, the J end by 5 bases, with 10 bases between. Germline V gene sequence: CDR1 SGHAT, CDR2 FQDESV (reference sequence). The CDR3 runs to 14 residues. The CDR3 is CASSLAAFRETQYF. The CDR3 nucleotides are TGTGCCAGCAGCTTAGCCGCGTTTCGTGAGACCCAGTACTTC.

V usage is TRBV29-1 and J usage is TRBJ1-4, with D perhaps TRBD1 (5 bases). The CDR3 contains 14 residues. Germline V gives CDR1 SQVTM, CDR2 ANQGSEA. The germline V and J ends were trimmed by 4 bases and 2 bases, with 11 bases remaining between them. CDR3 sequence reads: CSVGTAGTNEKLFF. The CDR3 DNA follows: TGCAGCGTTGGCACGGCAGGGACTAATGAAAAACTGTTTTTT.

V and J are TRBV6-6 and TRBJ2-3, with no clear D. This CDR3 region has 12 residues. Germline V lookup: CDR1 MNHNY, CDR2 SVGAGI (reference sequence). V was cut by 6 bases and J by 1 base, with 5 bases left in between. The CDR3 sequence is CASSWGTDTQYF. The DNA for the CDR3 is TGTGCCAGCAGCTGGGGCACAGATACGCAGTATTTT.

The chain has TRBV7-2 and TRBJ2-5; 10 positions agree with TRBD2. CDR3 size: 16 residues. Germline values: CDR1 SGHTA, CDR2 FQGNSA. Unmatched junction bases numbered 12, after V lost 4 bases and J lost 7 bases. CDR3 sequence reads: CASSSSPGTSVGTQYF. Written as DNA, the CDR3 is TGTGCCAGCAGCTCCTCCCCCGGGACTAGCGTGGGGACCCAGTACTTC.

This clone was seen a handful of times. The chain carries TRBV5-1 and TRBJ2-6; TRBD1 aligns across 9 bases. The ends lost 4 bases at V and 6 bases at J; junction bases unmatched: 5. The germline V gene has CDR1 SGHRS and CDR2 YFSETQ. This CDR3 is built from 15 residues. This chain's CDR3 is CASSLDRGEANVLTF. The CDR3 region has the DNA TGCGCCAGCAGCCTGGACAGGGGAGAGGCCAACGTCCTGACTTTC.

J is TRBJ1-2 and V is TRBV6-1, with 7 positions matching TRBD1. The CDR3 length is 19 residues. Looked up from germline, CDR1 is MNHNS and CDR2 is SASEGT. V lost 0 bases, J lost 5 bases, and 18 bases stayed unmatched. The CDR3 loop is CASSEAPRGRGSRTYGYTF. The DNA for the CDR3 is TGTGCCAGCAGTGAAGCGCCCCGGGGCAGGGGGTCGAGGACATATGGCTACACCTTC.

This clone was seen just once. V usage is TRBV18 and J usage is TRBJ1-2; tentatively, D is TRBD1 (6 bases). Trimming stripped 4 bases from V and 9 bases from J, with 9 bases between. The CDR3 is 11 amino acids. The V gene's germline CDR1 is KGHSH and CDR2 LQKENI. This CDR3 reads CASSRQGSYTF. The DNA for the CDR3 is TGTGCCAGCTCACGTCAGGGGAGCTACACCTTC.

CDR3 bases: TGTGCCACCAGCAGAGACAACCCTGACGAGCAGTACTTC. Protein: CATSRDNPDEQYF. The genes are TRBV15 and TRBJ2-7; D unresolved. The length of the CDR3 is 13 residues. CDR1 and CDR2 from the germline V gene are LNHNV and YYDKDF (reference sequence). V lost 0 bases and J 5 bases, leaving 8 bases between the germline ends.

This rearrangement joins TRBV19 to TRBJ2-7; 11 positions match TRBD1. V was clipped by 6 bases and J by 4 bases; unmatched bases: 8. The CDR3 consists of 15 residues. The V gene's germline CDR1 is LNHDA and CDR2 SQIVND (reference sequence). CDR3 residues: CASRYGQGAVYEQYF. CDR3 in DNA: TGTGCCAGTAGATATGGACAGGGGGCCGTATACGAGCAGTACTTC.

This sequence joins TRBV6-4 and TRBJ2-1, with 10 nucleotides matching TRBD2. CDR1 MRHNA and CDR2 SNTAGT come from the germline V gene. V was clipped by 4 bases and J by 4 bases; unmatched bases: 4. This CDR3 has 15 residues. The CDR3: CASSALAGGYNEQFF. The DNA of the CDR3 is TGTGCCAGCAGTGCATTAGCGGGAGGTTACAATGAGCAGTTCTTC.

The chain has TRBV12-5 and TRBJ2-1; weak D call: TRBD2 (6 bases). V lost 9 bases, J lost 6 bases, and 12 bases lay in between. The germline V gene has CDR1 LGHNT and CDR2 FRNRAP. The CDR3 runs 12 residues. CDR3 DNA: TGTGCTAGCTCGACTAGTTCCAATGAGCAGTTCTTC. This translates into CASSTSSNEQFF.

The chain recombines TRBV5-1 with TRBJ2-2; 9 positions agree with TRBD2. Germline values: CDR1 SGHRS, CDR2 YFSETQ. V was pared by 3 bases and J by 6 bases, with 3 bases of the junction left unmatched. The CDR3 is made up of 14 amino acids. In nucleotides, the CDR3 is TGCGCCAGCAGCTCAGCGGGAGGCCCCGGGGAGCTGTTTTTT. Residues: CASSSAGGPGELFF.

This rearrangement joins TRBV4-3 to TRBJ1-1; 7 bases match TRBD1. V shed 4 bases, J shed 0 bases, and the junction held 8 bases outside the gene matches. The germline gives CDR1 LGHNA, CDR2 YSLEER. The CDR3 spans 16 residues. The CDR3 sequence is CASSLDRVGMNTEAFF. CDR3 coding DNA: TGCGCCAGCAGCCTTGACAGGGTGGGGATGAACACTGAAGCTTTCTTT.

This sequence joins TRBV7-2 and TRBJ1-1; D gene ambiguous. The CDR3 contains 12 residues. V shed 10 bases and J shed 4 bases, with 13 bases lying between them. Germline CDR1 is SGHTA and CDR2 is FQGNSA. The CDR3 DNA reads TGTGCCATAGACCGGACGGGCACTGAAGCTTTCTTT. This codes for CAIDRTGTEAFF.

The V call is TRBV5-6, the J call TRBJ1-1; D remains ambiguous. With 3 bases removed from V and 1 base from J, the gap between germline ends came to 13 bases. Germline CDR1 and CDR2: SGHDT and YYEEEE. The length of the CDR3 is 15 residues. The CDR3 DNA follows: TGTGCCAGCAGCTCGCGCCGGGAAAAGAACACTGAAGCTTTCTTT. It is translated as CASSSRREKNTEAFF. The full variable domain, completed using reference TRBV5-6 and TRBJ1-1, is DAGVTQSPTHLIKTRGQQVTLRCSPKSGHDTVSWYQQALGQGPQFIFQYYEEEERQRGNFPDRFSGHQFPNYSSELNVNALLLGDSALYLCASSSRREKNTEAFFGQGTRLTVV.